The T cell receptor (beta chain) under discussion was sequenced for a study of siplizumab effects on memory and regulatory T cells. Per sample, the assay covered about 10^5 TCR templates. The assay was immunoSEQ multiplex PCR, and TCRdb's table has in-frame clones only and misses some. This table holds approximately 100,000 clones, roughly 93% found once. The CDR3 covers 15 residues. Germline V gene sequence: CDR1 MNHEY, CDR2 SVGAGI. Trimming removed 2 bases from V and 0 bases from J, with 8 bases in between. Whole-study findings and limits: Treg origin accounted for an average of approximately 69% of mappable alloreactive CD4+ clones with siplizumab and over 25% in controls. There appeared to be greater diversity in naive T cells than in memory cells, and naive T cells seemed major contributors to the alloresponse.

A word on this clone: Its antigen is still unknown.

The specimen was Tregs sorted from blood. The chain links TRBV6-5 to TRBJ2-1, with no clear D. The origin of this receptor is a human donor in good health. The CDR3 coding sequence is TGTGCCAGCAGTTACATGCCGATCTCCTACAATGAGCAGTTCTTC. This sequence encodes CASSYMPISYNEQFF.